The 13 T cell receptor beta chains given below trace back to one sample, sequenced in a study of blood T cell repertoires in COVID-19. The data were produced by immunoSEQ multiplex PCR, yet TCRdb's version contains in-frame clones alone and is incomplete. The sample carries over 120,000 clones, about nine tenths recorded once. The specimen was PBMCs or T cells enriched from blood (not recorded which). These receptors were obtained from a man aged 50 or older who had recovered from COVID-19.

V and J are TRBV28 and TRBJ1-2, with a possible D match to TRBD1 (5 bases). CDR1 is MDHEN, CDR2 SYDVKM, per germline. CDR3 length: 15 residues. Between the trimmed V and J ends, which lost 4 bases and 3 bases, there was a span of 15 bases. The CDR3 region is CASSSTATLDYGYTF. Written as DNA, the CDR3 is TGTGCCAGCAGTTCGACAGCTACCTTGGACTATGGCTACACCTTC.

This sequence joins TRBV19 and TRBJ2-5; 11 bases align to TRBD1. The J segment lost 2 bases and the V segment lost 5 bases, leaving 4 bases of the junction unmatched. The germline V gene encodes CDR1 LNHDA and CDR2 SQIVND (reference sequence). The CDR3 spans 15 residues. In DNA, the CDR3 is TGTGCCAGTAGTGGGACAGGGGGGGGGCAAGAGACCCAGTACTTC. Translating it yields CASSGTGGGQETQYF.

This chain links TRBV30 with TRBJ2-1; TRBD2 agrees at 7 bases. This CDR3 region has 14 residues. V was clipped by 3 bases and J by 4 bases; unmatched bases: 6. Germline CDR1 and CDR2: GTSNPN and SVGIG (reference sequence). CDR3 DNA: TGTGCCTGGAGCCGGGCTAGCGGATACAATGAGCAGTTCTTC. It translates to CAWSRASGYNEQFF.

The V call is TRBV5-1, the J call TRBJ2-3; no firm D call. Trimming pared 1 base from V and 1 base from J, leaving 10 bases between. Per the germline V gene, CDR1 is SGHRS and CDR2 is YFSETQ. There are 15 residues in the CDR3. The CDR3 loop is CASSLNGWGTDTQYF. CDR3 sequence (DNA): TGCGCCAGCAGCTTGAACGGGTGGGGCACAGATACGCAGTATTTT.

Written as DNA, the CDR3 is TGTGCCAGCAGCTTAAACAGGGGAGGAATTGGCTACACCTTC. Encoded protein: CASSLNRGGIGYTF. This rearrangement joins TRBV7-8 to TRBJ1-2, with 7 bases aligning to TRBD1. CDR3 size: 14 residues. The germline V gene has CDR1 SGHVS and CDR2 FQNEAQ. V was clipped by 2 bases and J by 7 bases; unmatched bases: 7.

This chain connects TRBV27 to TRBJ1-2; D remains unclear. The V and J ends lost 5 bases and 2 bases respectively, with 12 bases between them. Germline CDR1 is MNHEY and CDR2 is SMNVEV (reference sequence). This CDR3 contains 14 residues. The CDR3 DNA is TGTGCCAGCAGTAACCGGACGGGAAACTATGGCTACACCTTC. It specifies CASSNRTGNYGYTF.

This chain connects TRBV20-1 to TRBJ1-2; TRBD1 matches 7 bases. The CDR3 spans 11 residues. Germline-derived CDR1 and CDR2 are DFQATT and SNEGSKA (reference sequence). CDR3 region: CRPGQIYGYTF. As DNA, the CDR3 is TGCAGGCCGGGACAGATCTATGGCTACACCTTC.

V is TRBV28 and J is TRBJ1-6; tentative D call: TRBD1 (5 bases). Trimming removed 5 bases from V and 11 bases from J, with 10 bases in between. The CDR3 contains 12 residues. From germline, CDR1 is MDHEN and CDR2 SYDVKM. CDR3 sequence: CASSIRVPPLHF. In nucleotides, the CDR3 is TGTGCCAGCAGTATCAGGGTTCCACCCCTCCACTTT.

The chain links TRBV5-1 to TRBJ1-3; 8 nucleotides match TRBD1. Germline V CDR1 and CDR2: SGHRS, YFSETQ. CDR3 size: 15 residues. Losses at the gene ends were 4 bases for V and 2 bases for J; bases not matched to a gene: 5. In DNA, the CDR3 is TGCGCCAGCAGCAACGGACAGGGCCCTGGAAACACCATATATTTT. As protein: CASSNGQGPGNTIYF.

This chain joins TRBV7-9 and TRBJ1-5; perhaps TRBD1 as D (5 bases). Germline loops: CDR1 SEHNR, CDR2 FQNEAQ (reference sequence). The length of the CDR3 is 15 residues. V lost 5 bases and J 5 bases, leaving 16 bases between the germline ends. CDR3 DNA sequence: TGTGCCAGCAGCCCAACCCGGGGGGGGGATCAGCCCCAGCATTTT. Protein: CASSPTRGGDQPQHF. The complete variable domain, with remaining parts taken from reference TRBV7-9 and TRBJ1-5, reads DTGVSQNPRHKITKRGQNVTFRCDPISEHNRLYWYRQTLGQGPEFLTYFQNEAQLEKSRLLSDRFSAERPKGSFSTLEIQRTEQGDSAMYLCASSPTRGGDQPQHFGDGTRLSIL.

CDR3 nucleotides: TGTGCCAGCAGTTCGTGGACAGGGGGCTTGGACGAGCAGTACGTC. Its translation: CASSSWTGGLDEQYV. The gene calls are TRBV28 and TRBJ2-7; 11 nucleotides line up with TRBD1. J gave up 5 bases and V 4 bases, and 7 bases lay outside the gene matches. Germline V lookup: CDR1 MDHEN, CDR2 SYDVKM. The CDR3 runs to 15 residues.

This clone was recorded a few times. The chain has TRBV2 and TRBJ2-3; D is unclear. Germline V gene lookup returns CDR1 SNHLY and CDR2 FYNNEI. This CDR3 region has 13 residues. With 7 bases removed from V and 2 bases from J, the gap between germline ends came to 10 bases. DNA for the CDR3: TGTGCCAGCAATGGCCCCTTCACAGATACGCAGTATTTT. This gives the protein CASNGPFTDTQYF.

The V call is TRBV19, the J call TRBJ1-2; 7 bases line up with TRBD1. Germline CDR1 and CDR2: LNHDA and SQIVND (reference sequence). The CDR3 covers 15 residues. Trimming cost V 6 bases and J 0 bases; bases outside gene matches: 7. The CDR3 region has the DNA TGTGCCAGTAGCCCGGACAGGACCACTAACTATGGCTACACCTTC. This translates into CASSPDRTTNYGYTF.